These T cell receptor beta chains were read from a single sample in a study of T cell responses to AZD1222 COVID-19 vaccine. The method was immunoSEQ multiplex PCR; TCRdb's version includes in-frame clones alone and lacks a portion of them. The sample yields about 170,000 clones, 90% seen once. This specimen consisted of peripheral blood, obtained on day 0 of AZD1222 vaccination. The receptor source for this set is an adult in good health. CDR3s include the opening cysteine and the closing phenylalanine or tryptophan. Fields, in order: J gene, V gene, clone size, CDR3 length, D gene, CDR3 DNA, CDR3 protein. The D gene is left open where the match is weak. Clone size is shown for a subset of rows, as once, few, many or a class of expanded clone.

J gene: TRBJ2-1
V gene: TRBV9
clone size: NA
CDR3 length: 15
D gene: NA
CDR3 DNA: TGTGCCAGCAGCGTAGCCAAGGGCAGATACAATGAGCAGTTCTTC
CDR3 protein: CASSVAKGRYNEQFF

J gene: TRBJ1-1
V gene: TRBV7-2
clone size: NA
CDR3 length: 13
D gene: NA
CDR3 DNA: TGTGCCAGCAGCTTAGCGCAGAACACTGAAGCTTTCTTT
CDR3 protein: CASSLAQNTEAFF

J gene: TRBJ2-3
V gene: TRBV18
clone size: NA
CDR3 length: 15
D gene: TRBD2
CDR3 DNA: TGTGCCAGCTCACCACAGCGGGGGTACACAGATACGCAGTATTTT
CDR3 protein: CASSPQRGYTDTQYF

J gene: TRBJ2-2
V gene: TRBV5-5
clone size: NA
CDR3 length: 14
D gene: NA
CDR3 DNA: TGTGCCAGCAGCCGGGACTCCTTGACCGGGGAGCTGTTTTTT
CDR3 protein: CASSRDSLTGELFF

J gene: TRBJ2-1
V gene: TRBV11-3
clone size: NA
CDR3 length: 16
D gene: TRBD2
CDR3 DNA: TGTGCCAGCAGCCAGGGACTAGCGGGGGGCTACAATGAGCAGTTCTTC
CDR3 protein: CASSQGLAGGYNEQFF

J gene: TRBJ1-3
V gene: TRBV5-5
clone size: NA
CDR3 length: 16
D gene: TRBD1
CDR3 DNA: TGTGCCAGCAGCTCCGGGACAGGGGCATCCGGAAACACCATATATTTT
CDR3 protein: CASSSGTGASGNTIYF

J gene: TRBJ1-6
V gene: TRBV7-3
clone size: NA
CDR3 length: 13
D gene: TRBD1
CDR3 DNA: TGTGCCAGCAGCACCGACAGGGAATCACCCCTCCACTTT
CDR3 protein: CASSTDRESPLHF

J gene: TRBJ1-5
V gene: TRBV6-6
clone size: NA
CDR3 length: 18
D gene: TRBD1
CDR3 DNA: TGTGCCAGCAGTCCCCCGGGACAGGGCCCCGGAGGTGGTCAGCCCCAGCATTTT
CDR3 protein: CASSPPGQGPGGGQPQHF

J gene: TRBJ2-1
V gene: TRBV10-1
clone size: NA
CDR3 length: 15
D gene: TRBD2
CDR3 DNA: TGCGCCAGCAGTGAGTCGACGGGGGGTGAGTGCGAGCAGTTCTTC
CDR3 protein: CASSESTGGECEQFF

J gene: TRBJ1-6
V gene: TRBV3-1/TRBV3-2
clone size: NA
CDR3 length: 13
D gene: NA
CDR3 DNA: TGTGCCAGCAGCCAAGGACGGAATTCACCCCTCCACTTT
CDR3 protein: CASSQGRNSPLHF

J gene: TRBJ1-2
V gene: TRBV13
clone size: NA
CDR3 length: 14
D gene: NA
CDR3 DNA: TGTGCCAGCAGCTTACAGTTCGAGGTGGATGGCTACACCTTC
CDR3 protein: CASSLQFEVDGYTF

J gene: TRBJ2-3
V gene: TRBV4-3
clone size: NA
CDR3 length: 15
D gene: NA
CDR3 DNA: TGCGCCAGCAGCCAAGGTGGTCAAAGGACAGATACGCAGTATTTT
CDR3 protein: CASSQGGQRTDTQYF

J gene: TRBJ1-5
V gene: TRBV4-3
clone size: NA
CDR3 length: 12
D gene: NA
CDR3 DNA: TGCGCCAGCAGCCAGTCCGGCCAGCCCCAGCATTTT
CDR3 protein: CASSQSGQPQHF

J gene: TRBJ2-3
V gene: TRBV6-5
clone size: NA
CDR3 length: 12
D gene: NA
CDR3 DNA: TGTGCCAGCAGCGGAGTGGCAGATACGCAGTATTTT
CDR3 protein: CASSGVADTQYF

J gene: TRBJ1-4
V gene: TRBV30
clone size: NA
CDR3 length: 11
D gene: NA
CDR3 DNA: TGTGCCTGGAGACCACGCGAAAAACTGTTTTTT
CDR3 protein: CAWRPREKLFF

J gene: TRBJ2-5
V gene: TRBV6-5
clone size: NA
CDR3 length: 15
D gene: NA
CDR3 DNA: TGTGCCAGCAGTTACCCTAGGGGTACCGCGGAGACCCAGTACTTC
CDR3 protein: CASSYPRGTAETQYF

J gene: TRBJ1-1
V gene: TRBV19
clone size: NA
CDR3 length: 17
D gene: NA
CDR3 DNA: TGTGCCAGTAGTATAGGAGGTACAGGGTTCTTGAACACTGAAGCTTTCTTT
CDR3 protein: CASSIGGTGFLNTEAFF

J gene: TRBJ2-5
V gene: TRBV2
clone size: NA
CDR3 length: 13
D gene: NA
CDR3 DNA: TGTGCCAGCAGCTGGGATTTCCAAGAGACCCAGTACTTC
CDR3 protein: CASSWDFQETQYF

J gene: TRBJ2-3
V gene: TRBV2
clone size: few
CDR3 length: 14
D gene: TRBD2
CDR3 DNA: TGTGCCAGCAGGGGACTACGAAACACAGATACGCAGTATTTT
CDR3 protein: CASRGLRNTDTQYF

J gene: TRBJ1-5
V gene: TRBV2
clone size: NA
CDR3 length: 15
D gene: NA
CDR3 DNA: TGTGCCAGCAGTGAAGAGGGGATGAGTAATCAGCCCCAGCATTTT
CDR3 protein: CASSEEGMSNQPQHF

J gene: TRBJ2-2
V gene: TRBV4-2
clone size: NA
CDR3 length: 17
D gene: TRBD2
CDR3 DNA: TGTGCCAGCAGCCAAGATCCGACTAGCGCGAACACCGGGGAGCTGTTTTTT
CDR3 protein: CASSQDPTSANTGELFF

J gene: TRBJ1-6
V gene: TRBV10-3
clone size: NA
CDR3 length: 13
D gene: NA
CDR3 DNA: TGTGCCGCTCAACGGACGGAGAATTCACCCCTCCACTTT
CDR3 protein: CAAQRTENSPLHF

J gene: TRBJ2-2
V gene: TRBV2
clone size: NA
CDR3 length: 13
D gene: NA
CDR3 DNA: TGTGCCAGCAGTGGGGAGGTCACCGGGGAGCTGTTTTTT
CDR3 protein: CASSGEVTGELFF

J gene: TRBJ1-4
V gene: TRBV3-1/TRBV3-2
clone size: NA
CDR3 length: 18
D gene: NA
CDR3 DNA: TGTGCCAGCAGCCAAGATCTTCGGTTAAGGGCCCGTCCCGGGAAACTGTTTTTT
CDR3 protein: CASSQDLRLRARPGKLFF

J gene: TRBJ2-3
V gene: TRBV9
clone size: NA
CDR3 length: 17
D gene: TRBD1
CDR3 DNA: TGTGCCAGCAGCCCCCTCAGACCCGGGACAGGGGCAGATACGCAGTATTTT
CDR3 protein: CASSPLRPGTGADTQYF

J gene: TRBJ2-1
V gene: TRBV9
clone size: NA
CDR3 length: 16
D gene: NA
CDR3 DNA: TGTGCCAGCAGCGTAGATCCTAGGGGGATGAAGGTTGAGCAGTTCTTC
CDR3 protein: CASSVDPRGMKVEQFF

J gene: TRBJ1-1
V gene: TRBV6-4
clone size: NA
CDR3 length: 14
D gene: TRBD1
CDR3 DNA: TGTGCCAGCAGGGAGCAGGGGGCGATCTCTAAAGCTTTCTTT
CDR3 protein: CASREQGAISKAFF

J gene: TRBJ1-2
V gene: TRBV5-5
clone size: NA
CDR3 length: 15
D gene: TRBD1
CDR3 DNA: TGTGCCAGCAGCTTTGGACAGGGGGACGTCTATGGCTACACCTTC
CDR3 protein: CASSFGQGDVYGYTF

J gene: TRBJ2-2
V gene: TRBV3-1/TRBV3-2
clone size: few
CDR3 length: 14
D gene: NA
CDR3 DNA: TGTGCCAGCAGCCAAGATCCAAGGACCGGGGAGCTGTTTTTT
CDR3 protein: CASSQDPRTGELFF

J gene: TRBJ1-1
V gene: TRBV4-1
clone size: NA
CDR3 length: 14
D gene: NA
CDR3 DNA: TGCGCCAGCAGCCAAGATCTTAGGGAGGGAGAAGCTTTCTTT
CDR3 protein: CASSQDLREGEAFF

J gene: TRBJ1-6
V gene: TRBV4-2
clone size: NA
CDR3 length: 17
D gene: NA
CDR3 DNA: TGTGCCAGCAGCCAAGTGGGAGACGGCGGTCCTAGATCACCCCTCCACTTT
CDR3 protein: CASSQVGDGGPRSPLHF

J gene: TRBJ1-1
V gene: TRBV5-1
clone size: NA
CDR3 length: 11
D gene: NA
CDR3 DNA: TGCGCCAGCACCAAAGGGGGGGAAGCTTTCTTT
CDR3 protein: CASTKGGEAFF

J gene: TRBJ1-4
V gene: TRBV4-2
clone size: NA
CDR3 length: 14
D gene: NA
CDR3 DNA: TGTGCCAGCAGCCAAGATTGGGGACGTGAAAAACTGTTTTTT
CDR3 protein: CASSQDWGREKLFF

J gene: TRBJ1-1
V gene: TRBV7-9
clone size: NA
CDR3 length: 13
D gene: TRBD1
CDR3 DNA: TGTGCCAGCAGCGCGGACAGGGGGACTGAAGCTTTCTTT
CDR3 protein: CASSADRGTEAFF

J gene: TRBJ1-1
V gene: TRBV20-1
clone size: NA
CDR3 length: 11
D gene: NA
CDR3 DNA: TGCAGTGCTAGAGATTTCCCAGAAGCTTTCTTT
CDR3 protein: CSARDFPEAFF

J gene: TRBJ1-2
V gene: TRBV9
clone size: NA
CDR3 length: 16
D gene: TRBD1
CDR3 DNA: TGTGCCAGCAGCGCGGGACAGATCCGGGATAACTATGGCTACACCTTC
CDR3 protein: CASSAGQIRDNYGYTF

J gene: TRBJ2-7
V gene: TRBV6-1
clone size: NA
CDR3 length: 14
D gene: NA
CDR3 DNA: TGTGCCAGCAGTGAGGCGGGCGCCACCTACGAGCAGTACTTC
CDR3 protein: CASSEAGATYEQYF

J gene: TRBJ2-3
V gene: TRBV9
clone size: NA
CDR3 length: 13
D gene: NA
CDR3 DNA: TGTGCCAGCAGTGGGACCCGCACAGATACGCAGTATTTT
CDR3 protein: CASSGTRTDTQYF

J gene: TRBJ1-1
V gene: TRBV11-1
clone size: few
CDR3 length: 15
D gene: NA
CDR3 DNA: TGTGCCAGCAGCTTAGGGCAACGAGTGAGCACTGAAGCTTTCTTT
CDR3 protein: CASSLGQRVSTEAFF

J gene: TRBJ1-1
V gene: TRBV5-1
clone size: once
CDR3 length: 16
D gene: NA
CDR3 DNA: TGCGCCAGCAGCTTGGACAGCCTTTTAATGAACACTGAAGCTTTCTTT
CDR3 protein: CASSLDSLLMNTEAFF

J gene: TRBJ2-5
V gene: TRBV5-1
clone size: NA
CDR3 length: 10
D gene: NA
CDR3 DNA: TGCGCCAGCATGGGGGAGACCCAGTACTTC
CDR3 protein: CASMGETQYF

J gene: TRBJ1-1
V gene: TRBV3-1/TRBV3-2
clone size: NA
CDR3 length: 17
D gene: TRBD1
CDR3 DNA: TGTGCCAGCAGCCAAGAATTAGGGGGCGGAATGAACACTGAAGCTTTCTTT
CDR3 protein: CASSQELGGGMNTEAFF

J gene: TRBJ1-1
V gene: TRBV5-4
clone size: NA
CDR3 length: 13
D gene: NA
CDR3 DNA: TGTGCCAGCAGCTTGGTTTCAACTCCTGAAGCTTTCTTT
CDR3 protein: CASSLVSTPEAFF

J gene: TRBJ2-1
V gene: TRBV2
clone size: few
CDR3 length: 16
D gene: NA
CDR3 DNA: TGTGCCAGCAGTGAAGCTCGGGCGAGCTCCTACAATGAGCAGTTCTTC
CDR3 protein: CASSEARASSYNEQFF

J gene: TRBJ1-1
V gene: TRBV5-6
clone size: NA
CDR3 length: 14
D gene: TRBD1
CDR3 DNA: TGTGCCAGCAGCCCCGAAGGGACAGGGGTAGGAGCTTTCTTT
CDR3 protein: CASSPEGTGVGAFF

J gene: TRBJ1-1
V gene: TRBV6-2/TRBV6-3
clone size: NA
CDR3 length: 15
D gene: NA
CDR3 DNA: TGTGCCAGCAGTTACTCGAATGGGTATCGTACTGAAGCTTTCTTT
CDR3 protein: CASSYSNGYRTEAFF

J gene: TRBJ1-2
V gene: TRBV2
clone size: NA
CDR3 length: 14
D gene: NA
CDR3 DNA: TGTGCCAGCACGGGCACCGTATCTAACTATGGCTACACCTTC
CDR3 protein: CASTGTVSNYGYTF

J gene: TRBJ1-2
V gene: TRBV6-5
clone size: NA
CDR3 length: 13
D gene: NA
CDR3 DNA: TGTGCCAGCCGGGACCCCCCTAACTATGGCTACACCTTC
CDR3 protein: CASRDPPNYGYTF

J gene: TRBJ2-7
V gene: TRBV4-2
clone size: NA
CDR3 length: 15
D gene: NA
CDR3 DNA: TGTGCCAGCAGCCAAGATGTCCAGGCCACCTACGAGCAGTACTTC
CDR3 protein: CASSQDVQATYEQYF

J gene: TRBJ1-5
V gene: TRBV29-1
clone size: NA
CDR3 length: 13
D gene: NA
CDR3 DNA: TGCAGCGTTGAGGAAAATAGCAATCAGCCCCAGCATTTT
CDR3 protein: CSVEENSNQPQHF

J gene: TRBJ1-2
V gene: TRBV4-3
clone size: NA
CDR3 length: 17
D gene: NA
CDR3 DNA: TGCGCCAGCAGCCAAGAAGGAGGAGGCGGAGAGATTTATGGCTACACCTTC
CDR3 protein: CASSQEGGGGEIYGYTF

J gene: TRBJ1-1
V gene: TRBV27
clone size: NA
CDR3 length: 13
D gene: NA
CDR3 DNA: TGTGCCAGCAGAGGGGGAATGAACACTGAAGCTTTCTTT
CDR3 protein: CASRGGMNTEAFF

J gene: TRBJ1-5
V gene: TRBV5-4
clone size: NA
CDR3 length: 14
D gene: NA
CDR3 DNA: TGTGCCAGCAGCTTGGGAGGGCAGCAACAGCCCCAGCATTTT
CDR3 protein: CASSLGGQQQPQHF

J gene: TRBJ1-1
V gene: TRBV5-4
clone size: NA
CDR3 length: 14
D gene: NA
CDR3 DNA: TGTGCCAGCAGCTTATTAGGGGAGGGGACTGAAGCTTTCTTT
CDR3 protein: CASSLLGEGTEAFF

J gene: TRBJ1-6
V gene: TRBV4-1
clone size: NA
CDR3 length: 16
D gene: NA
CDR3 DNA: TGCGCCAGCAGCCAAGATCCGGGCGCATGGAATTCACCCCTCCACTTT
CDR3 protein: CASSQDPGAWNSPLHF

J gene: TRBJ1-2
V gene: TRBV19
clone size: NA
CDR3 length: 14
D gene: NA
CDR3 DNA: TGTGCCAGTAGTGTCTCGACAGGTGACTATGGCTACACCTTC
CDR3 protein: CASSVSTGDYGYTF

J gene: TRBJ1-5
V gene: TRBV2
clone size: NA
CDR3 length: 16
D gene: TRBD1
CDR3 DNA: TGTGCCAGCAGTCCCGGGACAGGGGGCGACAATCAGCCCCAGCATTTT
CDR3 protein: CASSPGTGGDNQPQHF

J gene: TRBJ2-7
V gene: TRBV7-2
clone size: NA
CDR3 length: 13
D gene: NA
CDR3 DNA: TGTGCCAGCAGCCCCGGTCGCACCTACGAGCAGTACTTC
CDR3 protein: CASSPGRTYEQYF